This TCR beta chain was retrieved from a study of shared clonotypes between healthy human individuals. Findings of the study overall: Donors were few, which limited the genetic and exposure-history diversity represented.

The sample holds a few counts of this clone. The antigen is unknown. Authors' processing steps: As immunoSEQ supplied junction-only sequences (without quality scores), filtering differed. The data were produced by immunoSEQ multiplex PCR, yet TCRdb's version contains in-frame clones alone and is incomplete. Clone size and V and J calls were adopted from that table, with D and trimming inferred from the DNA. The sample carries about 560,000 clones, around 78% recorded once. The germline CDR1 and CDR2 sequences are MGHDK and SYGVNS. Losses at the gene ends were 2 bases for V and 5 bases for J; bases not matched to a gene: 9. The CDR3 is 15 residues long.

Sequencing was carried out using PBMCs. This TCR was sampled from a woman aged 35 to 49 in good health. Some clones in this sample may be carry-over from other donors' samples. The chain joins TRBV25-1 to TRBJ2-7; the match to TRBD2 covers 7 bases. CDR3: CASSEPGGSPHEQYF. In DNA, the CDR3 is TGTGCCAGCAGTGAACCGGGCGGGAGTCCCCACGAGCAGTACTTC.